This T cell receptor (beta chain) was profiled in a study of T cell responses to AZD1222 COVID-19 vaccine. Study as a whole: Both about-4-week and about-12-week second-dose recipients were combined.

Germline V gives CDR1 SGDLS, CDR2 YYNGEE. This CDR3 comprises 15 residues. The germline V and J ends were trimmed by 3 bases and 4 bases, with 17 bases remaining between them. This table comes from immunoSEQ multiplex PCR, and its TCRdb copy is limited to in-frame clones, with some not included. In the table there are about 150,000 clones, about nine tenths of which are singletons. The TCR originated in an adult in good health. This specimen was peripheral blood, taken on day 0 of AZD1222 vaccination. V usage is TRBV9 and J usage is TRBJ2-7; D might be TRBD1 (6 bases). The CDR3 DNA sequence: TGTGCCAGCAGCGGTAACCCGACAGGTTTATACGAGCAGTACTTC. Residues: CASSGNPTGLYEQYF. The full variable domain, rest sourced from reference TRBV9 and TRBJ2-7, is DSGVTQTPKHLITATGQRVTLRCSPRSGDLSVYWYQQSLDQGLQFLIQYYNGEERAKGNILERFSAQQFPDLHSELNLSSLELGDSALYFCASSGNPTGLYEQYFGPGTRLTVT.